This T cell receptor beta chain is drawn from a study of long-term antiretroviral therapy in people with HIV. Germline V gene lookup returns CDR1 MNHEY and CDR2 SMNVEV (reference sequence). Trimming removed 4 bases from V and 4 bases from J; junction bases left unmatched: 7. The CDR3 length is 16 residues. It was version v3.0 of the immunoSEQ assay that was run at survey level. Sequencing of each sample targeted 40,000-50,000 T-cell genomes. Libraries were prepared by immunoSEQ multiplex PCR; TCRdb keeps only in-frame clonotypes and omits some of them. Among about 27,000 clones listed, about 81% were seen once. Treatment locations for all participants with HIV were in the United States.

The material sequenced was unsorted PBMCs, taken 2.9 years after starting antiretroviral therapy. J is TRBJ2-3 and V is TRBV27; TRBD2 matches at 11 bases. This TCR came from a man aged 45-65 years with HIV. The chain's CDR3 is CASSSLAGGPPDTQYF. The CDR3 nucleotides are TGTGCCAGCAGTTCTTTAGCGGGGGGGCCCCCAGATACGCAGTATTTT.